This TCR beta chain was identified during a study of blood T cell repertoires in COVID-19. The overall study: PBMCs, B-cell-depleted T cells, or T cells were the source of the cDNA or gDNA that made up the material.

The CDR3 loop spans 16 amino acids. V lost 2 bases and J lost 1, with 11 bases in between. In germline, CDR1 is SGHAT, CDR2 FQNNGV. Repertoires were generated with immunoSEQ multiplex PCR, while TCRdb's copy carries only in-frame clones and drops some. The sample lists some 130,000 clones; less than 90% were seen once. Sequenced material: peripheral blood. This clonotype was obtained from a man in his sixties with acute or convalescent COVID-19. The V gene is TRBV11-2, the J gene TRBJ2-2; D is perhaps TRBD2 (5 bases). The CDR3 coding sequence is TGTGCCAGCAGCTTAAGAGGGATAGTGAACACCGGGGAGCTGTTTTTT. It specifies CASSLRGIVNTGELFF.